This TCR beta chain was obtained from a study of shared clonotypes between healthy human individuals. Background on the study: The study used three CD4 naive, three CD4 memory, two CD8 naive and one CD8 memory plate per donor.

Germline V gene sequence: CDR1 MNHNY, CDR2 SVGAGI (reference sequence). The CDR3 length is 15 residues. Trimming removed 2 bases from V and 2 bases from J, with 10 bases in between. General observations from the study: Generally, estimated richness proved larger in naive subsets than it did in memory subsets.

This clone has just a few counts. The antigen is not known. Splitting of each subset's genomic DNA was done evenly across several immunoSEQ plates. How the authors handled the data: ImmunoSEQ yielded junction-only sequences lacking quality scores, so filtering differed. Assay used: immunoSEQ multiplex PCR; TCRdb lists only in-frame clones, some missing. V, J and clone size were drawn from that table, and D and trimming were deduced from the DNA. This table holds roughly 650,000 clones, almost 97% found once. The source is a young woman in good health. V usage is TRBV6-6 and J usage is TRBJ1-3; no reliable D call. Sequenced input: naive CD4+ T cells sorted from blood. The subset was: CD45RA+ positively selected. CDR3 coding DNA: TGTGCCAGCAGTTACCAGGTGGCTGCTGGAAACACCATATATTTT. It encodes CASSYQVAAGNTIYF.